A selection of T cell receptor beta chains follows, all from one sample in a study of PD-1 blockade in mismatch repair-deficient tumors. The assay was immunoSEQ multiplex PCR, and TCRdb's table has in-frame clones only and misses some. This table holds just under 80,000 clones, about 82% found once. Sample: peripheral blood, taken 44 weeks after starting pembrolizumab. The receptors derive from an adult with mismatch repair-deficient cancer. The CDR3 runs from the conserved cysteine through the conserved F or W. Size tells how often a clone was seen (once, few, many) or the class of an expanded clone, and some rows leave it out.

clone size	V gene	J gene	CDR3 protein
.	TRBV21-1	TRBJ2-7	CASRYQGSETRPYEQYF
few	TRBV6-6	TRBJ1-1	CASSTQYTEAFF
.	TRBV20-1	TRBJ1-1	CGGQGRTEAFF
.	TRBV5-4	TRBJ2-2	CASSLGLAVNTGELFF
.	TRBV19	TRBJ2-1	CASTRSGRAMLDEQFF
once	TRBV6-4	TRBJ2-2	CASSPYDKNTGELFF
.	TRBV9	TRBJ2-2	CASSVRLAVETGELFF
.	TRBV4-3	TRBJ2-1	CASSPQTAYEQFF
few	TRBV11-1	TRBJ2-1	CASSLRGGGIGNNEQFF
.	TRBV29-1	TRBJ2-5	CSVADRGGETQYF
.	TRBV5-6	TRBJ1-2	CASSLMGYGYTF
.	TRBV14	TRBJ2-1	CASSHRGYYNEQFF